These 30 T cell receptor beta chains were sequenced from one sample in a study of blood T cells in healthy people across ages. The use of a sample-barcoded 5' primer and a J-beta primer mix characterized a second PCR of roughly 7 to 11 cycles. In TCRdb, the 5' RACE reads were re-called with MiXCR into one record per CDR3 protein. The table records nearly 800,000 distinct CDR3 sequences, approximately 25% of them present only once. These same data were also listed under a study on T cells of mothers and their children.

Material for sequencing was blood. The receptors derive from a boy aged 5-17 years in good health.

The rearrangement links TRBV20-1 to TRBJ2-2; D gene unclear. Per germline, CDR1 DFQATT and CDR2 SNEGSKA (reference sequence). Trimming stripped 4 bases from V and 1 base from J, with 10 bases between. This CDR3 has 14 amino acids. CDR3 in DNA: TGCAGTGCTAAAGCCTCCTTGAACACCGGGGAGCTGTTTTTT. Translation: CSAKASLNTGELFF.

The chain recombines TRBV6-6 with TRBJ2-7, with D possibly matching TRBD1 (7 bases). V dropped 4 bases and J dropped 7 bases, with 17 bases sitting between them. Germline CDR1 MNHNY, CDR2 SVGAGI (reference sequence). This CDR3 has 14 residues. Here the CDR3 reads CASSCGTDAYEQYF. CDR3 DNA: TGTGCCAGCAGTTGCGGGACAGATGCTTATGAGCAGTACTTC.

This clonotype has only a few counts. The chain links TRBV20-1 to TRBJ1-4; TRBD1 might be the D (5 bases). The germline V and J ends were trimmed by 5 bases and 0 bases, with 16 bases remaining between them. Germline loops: CDR1 DFQATT, CDR2 SNEGSKA (reference sequence). This CDR3 spans 16 amino acids. CDR3 sequence (DNA): TGCAGTGCTTACCGGGACGGGGGAGCAACTAATGAAAAACTGTTTTTT. Its translation is CSAYRDGGATNEKLFF.

This clonotype occurred a few times. This chain connects TRBV13 to TRBJ1-3; D is unresolved. Deletions cut 5 bases from V and 0 bases from J, with 14 bases between. CDR1 is PRHDT and CDR2 is FYEKMQ in the germline V gene (reference sequence). The CDR3 has 16 amino acids. The CDR3 DNA sequence: TGTGCCAGCAGCATACGGGCAGGCACCTCTGGAAACACCATATATTTT. Its protein is CASSIRAGTSGNTIYF.

This chain uses TRBV5-1 with TRBJ2-6; unclear D gene. This CDR3 contains 16 residues. V lost 0 bases and J 0 bases, leaving 7 bases between the germline ends. Germline values: CDR1 SGHRS, CDR2 YFSETQ. The CDR3 loop reads CASSLDPHSGANVLTF. The CDR3 region has the DNA TGCGCCAGCAGCTTGGACCCACACTCTGGGGCCAACGTCCTGACTTTC.

This chain uses TRBV12-3 or TRBV12-4 with TRBJ2-1, with 11 nucleotides matching TRBD1. The length of the CDR3 is 13 residues. Trimming at V came to 4 bases and at J to 9 bases, leaving 2 bases not matched to a gene. The CDR3 is CASSWGQGGEQFF. The CDR3 DNA sequence: TGTGCCAGCAGTTGGGGACAGGGGGGTGAGCAGTTCTTC.

This clonotype came up a few times. Mismatch with germline at one junction end may stem from a read error. The chain employs TRBV27 and TRBJ2-1; D possibly corresponds to TRBD2 (6 bases). Germline CDR1 is MNHEY and CDR2 is SMNVEV (reference sequence). The CDR3 consists of 15 residues. The CDR3 DNA sequence: TGTGCCAGCAGCGGGGACTTAAGCTCCTACAATGAGCGGTTCTTC. It codes for CASSGDLSSYNERFF.

V gene TRBV18 combines with J gene TRBJ2-5, with a possible D match to TRBD1 (5 bases). The J call may not be correct, given that the DNA end is closer to TRBJ2-7. In germline, CDR1 is KGHSH, CDR2 LQKENI. This CDR3 has 13 residues. The DNA of the CDR3 is TGTGCCAGCACAAAGACAGCCTCCTACGAGCAGTACTTC. Its protein product is CASTKTASYEQYF.

This clonotype has only a few counts. V usage is TRBV14 and J usage is TRBJ2-3, with 8 positions matching TRBD2. The V segment lost 4 bases and the J segment 2 bases; nucleotides outside the gene matches: 20. The CDR3 has 20 amino acids. Looked up from germline, CDR1 is SGHDN and CDR2 is FVKESK. The CDR3 DNA reads as TGTGCCAGCAGCCCCGGGGGGGCGGCGTACCTAGACTCCGCCACAGATACGCAGTATTTT. This codes for CASSPGGAAYLDSATDTQYF.

This chain uses TRBV11-2 with TRBJ1-1; perhaps TRBD1 as D (5 bases). The V gene lost 1 base and the J gene lost 7 bases, with 19 bases spanning the gap. CDR3 size: 16 residues. Germline V gene lookup returns CDR1 SGHAT and CDR2 FQNNGV. CDR3: CASSLAPRPGGGEAFF. In DNA, the CDR3 is TGTGCCAGCAGCTTAGCCCCACGACCGGGGGGTGGTGAAGCTTTCTTT.

The chain joins TRBV7-2 to TRBJ2-7; D may be TRBD1 or TRBD2 (6 bases each). The CDR3 loop spans 14 amino acids. The germline V and J ends were trimmed by 7 bases and 4 bases, with 17 bases remaining between them. Per germline, CDR1 SGHTA and CDR2 FQGNSA. In DNA, the CDR3 is TGTGCCAGCATCGAGAGACGGGGGCGTTACGAGCAGTACTTC. The encoded protein is CASIERRGRYEQYF. The complete variable domain, with remaining parts taken from reference TRBV7-2 and TRBJ2-7, reads GAGVSQSPSNKVTEKGKDVELRCDPISGHTALYWYRQSLGQGLEFLIYFQGNSAPDKSGLPSDRFSAERTGGSVSTLTIQRTQQEDSAVYLCASIERRGRYEQYFGPGTRLTVT.

V and J are TRBV6-2 or TRBV6-3 and TRBJ2-7, with 13 positions matching TRBD2. V was pared by 7 bases and J by 1 base, with 10 bases of the junction left unmatched. Germline V lookup: CDR1 MNHEY, CDR2 SVGEGT. This CDR3 spans 17 amino acids. This CDR3 is CASMTTSGGHRSYEQYF. The CDR3, as DNA: TGTGCCAGCATGACGACTAGCGGGGGGCATCGGTCCTACGAGCAGTACTTC.

CDR3 loop: CASTRTGNNEQFF. The CDR3 bases are TGTGCCAGCACTAGGACTGGAAACAATGAGCAGTTCTTC. The rearrangement links TRBV2 to TRBJ2-1, with a weak D call TRBD2 (5 bases). Trimming left V 7 bases short and J 5 bases short, with 12 bases between. The germline V gene has CDR1 SNHLY and CDR2 FYNNEI. This CDR3 contains 13 residues.

This sequence joins TRBV19 and TRBJ1-1; D remains ambiguous. CDR3 length: 13 residues. Trimming shortened V by 0 bases and J by 4 bases, and 6 bases separated the two germline ends. The germline CDR1 and CDR2 sequences are LNHDA and SQIVND (reference sequence). The DNA of the CDR3 is TGTGCCAGTAGTATAGAAGGGTTCACTGAAGCTTTCTTT. Protein product: CASSIEGFTEAFF.

The J gene is TRBJ1-6, the V gene TRBV6-5, with a possible D match to TRBD1 (6 bases). Between the trimmed V and J ends, which lost 6 bases and 4 bases, there was a span of 10 bases. Germline V gene sequence: CDR1 MNHEY, CDR2 SVGAGI. The CDR3 is made up of 14 amino acids. CDR3 DNA: TGTGCCAGCAGAGGGACAACATATAATTCACCCCTCCACTTT. It yields the protein CASRGTTYNSPLHF.

The chain couples TRBV18 to TRBJ1-2, with 7 bases lining up with TRBD1. CDR1 and CDR2 from the germline V gene are KGHSH and LQKENI. The CDR3 is 15 residues long. Trimming removed 4 bases from V and 4 bases from J; junction bases left unmatched: 9. This CDR3 reads CASSLPAGGGYGYTF. The CDR3 bases are TGTGCCAGCTCACTTCCCGCAGGGGGTGGCTATGGCTACACCTTC. Supplemented by reference TRBV18 and TRBJ1-2, the full variable domain reads NAGVMQNPRHLVRRRGQEARLRCSPMKGHSHVYWYRQLPEEGLKFMVYLQKENIIDESGMPKERFSAEFPKEGPSILRIQQVVRGDSAAYFCASSLPAGGGYGYTFGSGTRLTVV.

This clonotype was picked up a small number of times. One end of the junction fails to match germline, which may point to a read error. The rearrangement uses TRBV7-9 and TRBJ1-2; D remains ambiguous. The germline gives CDR1 SEHNR, CDR2 FQNEAQ (reference sequence). The CDR3 spans 14 residues. CDR3 protein: CASSSATRGHGYTF. CDR3 nucleotides: TGTGCTAGCAGCTCAGCGACACGAGGTCACGGCTACACCTTC.

This rearrangement joins TRBV5-4 to TRBJ2-5, with 7 bases identical to TRBD2. The CDR3 contains 17 residues. The germline gives CDR1 SGHNT, CDR2 YYREEE (reference sequence). V was clipped by 0 bases and J by 2 bases; unmatched bases: 10. The CDR3 loop is CASSLGASGALQETQYF. Written as DNA, the CDR3 is TGTGCCAGCAGCTTGGGAGCTAGCGGAGCCCTTCAAGAGACCCAGTACTTC. The full variable domain, rest sourced from reference TRBV5-4 and TRBJ2-5, is ETGVTQSPTHLIKTRGQQVTLRCSSQSGHNTVSWYQQALGQGPQFIFQYYREEENGRGNFPPRFSGLQFPNYSSELNVNALELDDSALYLCASSLGASGALQETQYFGPGTRLLVL.

The table lists this clonotype with a count of one. At one end, the junction sequence differs from germline, possibly due to a read error. V is TRBV28 and J is TRBJ2-5; D remains ambiguous. The J call may be wrong; the DNA end is better matched by TRBJ2-7. The CDR3 spans 14 residues. CDR1 and CDR2 (germline): MDHEN, SYDVKM. The CDR3 DNA follows: TGTGCCACCAGTTTTAACGGGTTCTCCTACGAGCAGTACTTC. This sequence encodes CATSFNGFSYEQYF.

V is TRBV29-1 and J is TRBJ2-1; a possible D gene is TRBD2 (6 bases). There are 15 residues in the CDR3. The germline V gene has CDR1 SQVTM and CDR2 ANQGSEA. V lost 5 bases and J 7 bases, leaving 21 bases between the germline ends. The CDR3 nucleotides are TGCAGCGTTCCCCGCGTGGGACTGGTATGGAATGAGCAGTTCTTC. It yields the protein CSVPRVGLVWNEQFF.

This rearrangement joins TRBV28 to TRBJ2-7; the match to TRBD2 covers 11 bases. The CDR3 spans 16 residues. The V gene end was trimmed by 1 base and the J gene end by 4 bases; junction bases not matched to a gene: 6. Germline V CDR1 and CDR2: MDHEN, SYDVKM. CDR3 sequence reads: CASSLSGTSGGYEQYF. The CDR3 DNA reads TGTGCCAGCAGTTTATCGGGAACTAGCGGGGGATACGAGCAGTACTTC.

This rearrangement joins TRBV14 to TRBJ2-5; D is perhaps TRBD2 (5 bases). The V and J ends lost 4 bases and 1 base respectively, with 16 bases between them. Germline CDR1 reads SGHDN; CDR2 reads FVKESK. This CDR3 contains 16 residues. The DNA of the CDR3 is TGTGCCAGCAGCCGTTGGTCGACGGGGTCCCAAGAGACCCAGTACTTC. This codes for CASSRWSTGSQETQYF.

The chain recombines TRBV11-2 with TRBJ1-4; D is perhaps TRBD1 (5 bases). Trimming stripped 2 bases from V and 9 bases from J, with 19 bases between. CDR3 length: 16 residues. Per germline, CDR1 SGHAT and CDR2 FQNNGV. The CDR3 loop reads CASSLFDASREKKLFF. CDR3 DNA sequence: TGTGCCAGCAGCTTATTTGATGCGAGCAGGGAAAAAAAACTGTTTTTT.

Concerning this clonotype itself: An end of the junction does not agree with germline; a read error may underlie this. This chain joins TRBV12-3 or TRBV12-4 and TRBJ1-4; maybe TRBD1 (5 bases). The CDR3 runs to 13 residues. CDR3 region: CSSSFAGNEKLFF. In nucleotides, the CDR3 is TGTTCCAGCAGTTTCGCAGGGAATGAAAAACTGTTTTTT.

The chain employs TRBV30 and TRBJ1-4; the D gene is possibly TRBD1 (6 bases). Germline-derived CDR1 and CDR2 are GTSNPN and SVGIG (reference sequence). The CDR3 runs to 15 residues. Trimming cost V 2 bases and J 2 bases, with 12 bases left between them. DNA for the CDR3: TGTGCCTGGAGTACTGTAGGGGGTACTAATGAAAAACTGTTTTTT. Encoded protein: CAWSTVGGTNEKLFF.

A few counts support this clonotype. This chain uses TRBV20-1 with TRBJ2-5, with 11 bases matching TRBD1. V dropped 6 bases and J dropped 4; count of bases not matched to a gene: 13. The CDR3 is made up of 16 amino acids. Germline V lookup: CDR1 DFQATT, CDR2 SNEGSKA (reference sequence). The CDR3, as DNA: TGCAGTGCATGGGACAGGGGGGCCATTCTGGGAGAGACCCAGTACTTC. This gives the protein CSAWDRGAILGETQYF.

The table lists this clonotype with a few counts. The rearrangement links TRBV9 to TRBJ1-2; 7 bases match TRBD1. The CDR3 spans 17 residues. Germline assignment: CDR1 SGDLS and CDR2 YYNGEE. V was clipped by 4 bases and J by 0 bases; unmatched bases: 12. This CDR3 is CASSTEGQISTNYGYTF. CDR3 coding DNA: TGTGCCAGCAGCACTGAGGGACAGATATCCACTAACTATGGCTACACCTTC.

Ten or more counts support this clonotype. At one boundary the junction diverges from the germline segment, which might be a read error. J is TRBJ1-1 and V is TRBV28, with TRBD1 as a possible D gene (6 bases). CDR3 length: 14 amino acids. Germline-derived CDR1 and CDR2 are MDHEN and SYDVKM. CDR3 sequence: CASSLPGVNTEAFF. CDR3 sequence (DNA): TGCGCCAGCAGCTTGCCAGGGGTGAACACTGAAGCTTTCTTT.

V is TRBV19 and J is TRBJ2-1; 8 bases fit TRBD2. Germline assignment: CDR1 LNHDA and CDR2 SQIVND (reference sequence). The V segment lost 5 bases and the J segment 0 bases; nucleotides outside the gene matches: 6. The CDR3 has 16 residues. CDR3 amino acids: CASSFGSGSSYNEQFF. The DNA for the CDR3 is TGTGCCAGTAGTTTCGGGAGCGGGAGCTCCTACAATGAGCAGTTCTTC.

The gene calls are TRBV7-2 and TRBJ2-1; TRBD2 matches at 9 bases. The J segment lost 6 bases and the V segment lost 3 bases, leaving 12 bases of the junction unmatched. Germline V gives CDR1 SGHTA, CDR2 FQGNSA. There are 17 residues in the CDR3. CDR3 sequence: CASSLVTSGCRGNEQFF. CDR3 DNA: TGTGCCAGCAGCTTGGTAACTAGCGGGTGCCGAGGCAATGAGCAGTTCTTC.